This T cell receptor (beta chain) derives from a study of T cells after yellow fever vaccination. Study as a whole: Fractions with few cells were prepared using SMART-Seq v4 Ultra Low Input. Findings and caveats of the study: Within FACS-sorted repertoires, abundant clonotypes contaminating from the bulk population could be present. Reappearing after the booster were most of the clones from primary vaccination (less than 98% CD4, about 87% CD8). Across the CD4 and CD8 compartments, a small share of clonotypes was present in both.

This clonotype was seen more than once but under ten times. Its antigen is not known. TCRdb ran MiXCR on the 5' RACE reads and lists one entry per CDR3 protein. The sample contains some 550,000 distinct CDR3 sequences, 15% to 20% of which appear only once. The CDR3 runs to 17 residues. The junction had 8 bases not matched to a gene; V was cut back by 7 bases and J by 4 bases. The material sequenced was PBMCs, taken 15 days after the yellow fever booster vaccination. This TCR came from a man aged 25-40 years who received the YFV17D yellow fever vaccine. The chain has TRBV12-3 or TRBV12-4 and TRBJ2-2; TRBD2 agrees at 14 bases. CDR3 sequence (DNA): TGTGCCAGCAAACCTAGGGGGACTAGCGGGAGCACCGGGGAGCTGTTTTTT. It specifies CASKPRGTSGSTGELFF.